This TCR beta chain appears in the sequencing data of a study of blood T cell repertoires in COVID-19. Study in general: The United States, Italy and Spain provided the acute and convalescent COVID-19 samples. T cells, B-cell-depleted T cells, or PBMCs provided the cDNA or gDNA that served as material.

Germline CDR1 is LGHDT and CDR2 is YNNKEL (reference sequence). This CDR3 has 15 residues. With V trimmed by 2 bases and J by 5 bases, 3 bases remained unmatched. As processed by the authors: Reference gene primer amplification yielded estimated nucleated cell counts. Sequencing used immunoSEQ multiplex PCR; TCRdb keeps in-frame clones, though not all of them. That table furnishes V, J and clone size, whereas the DNA furnished D and trimming. The table includes 120,000 to 150,000 clones, roughly 89% detected once. This clone was observed a single time. The source of this sequence is a woman between 35 and 50 years old with acute or convalescent COVID-19. The chain combines TRBV3-1 (or the pseudogene TRBV3-2) with TRBJ2-5, with 12 bases lining up with TRBD2. Sequenced input: peripheral blood. The CDR3: CASSQWLAGGETQYF. The CDR3 region has the DNA TGTGCCAGCAGCCAATGGCTAGCGGGAGGGGAGACCCAGTACTTC.